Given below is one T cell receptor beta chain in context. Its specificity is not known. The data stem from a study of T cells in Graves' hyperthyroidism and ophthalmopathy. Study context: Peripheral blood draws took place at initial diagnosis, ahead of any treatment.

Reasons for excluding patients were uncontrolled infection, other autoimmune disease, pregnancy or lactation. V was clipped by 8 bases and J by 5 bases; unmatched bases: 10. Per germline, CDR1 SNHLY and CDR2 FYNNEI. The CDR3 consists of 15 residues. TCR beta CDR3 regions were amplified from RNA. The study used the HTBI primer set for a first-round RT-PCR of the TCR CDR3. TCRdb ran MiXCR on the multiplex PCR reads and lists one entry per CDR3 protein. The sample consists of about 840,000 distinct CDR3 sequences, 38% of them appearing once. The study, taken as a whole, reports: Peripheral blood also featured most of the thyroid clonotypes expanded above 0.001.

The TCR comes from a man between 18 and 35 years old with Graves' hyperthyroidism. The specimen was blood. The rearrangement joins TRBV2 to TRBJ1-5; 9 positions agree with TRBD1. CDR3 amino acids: CASVSGDREYQPQHF. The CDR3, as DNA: TGTGCCAGCGTCTCGGGGGACAGGGAGTATCAGCCCCAGCATTTT.